The 28 T cell receptor beta chains in this list originate from one sample, sequenced in a study of shared T cell receptors in the human thymus. The protocol was immunoSEQ multiplex PCR, while the TCRdb copy is restricted to in-frame clones and leaves out a portion. The sample carries 720,000 or so clones, 70% to 90% recorded once. This sample was shared with a second study, whose subject was human thymus T cells.

Source material: thymocytes. These TCRs come from a girl under two years old with a congenital heart defect.

CDR3 nucleotides: TGTGCCAGCAGCTTAATGGCAGGGGCGGCTCAGCCCCAGCATTTT. It translates to CASSLMAGAAQPQHF. The chain recombines TRBV7-2 with TRBJ1-5; D might be TRBD1 (6 bases). CDR3 length: 15 residues. The V gene's germline CDR1 is SGHTA and CDR2 FQGNSA. Trimming shortened V by 2 bases and J by 6 bases, and 14 bases separated the two germline ends.

This chain links TRBV19 with TRBJ1-2, with 7 bases that match TRBD1. V was clipped by 5 bases and J by 8 bases; unmatched bases: 8. Germline V gene data show CDR1 as LNHDA and CDR2 as SQIVND (reference sequence). There are 13 residues in the CDR3. CDR3 nucleotide sequence: TGTGCCAGTAGTCTGGTCAGGGGGAACGGCTACACCTTC. Translation gives CASSLVRGNGYTF.

This chain uses TRBV19 with TRBJ1-1, with TRBD1 identical over 9 bases. CDR1 and CDR2 from the germline V gene are LNHDA and SQIVND (reference sequence). Unmatched junction bases numbered 5, after V lost 5 bases and J lost 1 base. The CDR3 length is 15 residues. The CDR3 DNA sequence: TGTGCCAGTAGTGAGGGACAGGGCCCGAACACTGAAGCTTTCTTT. Translated, it gives CASSEGQGPNTEAFF.

This clone was counted a few times. The V and J genes are TRBV15 and TRBJ2-3; 7 nucleotides agree with TRBD1. The CDR3 covers 17 residues. The junction had 10 bases not matched to a gene; V was cut back by 3 bases and J by 1 base. Germline CDR1 reads LNHNV; CDR2 reads YYDKDF (reference sequence). The CDR3 DNA reads as TGTGCCACCAGCAGTGCCCATCTGAGGGGGCGCACAGATACGCAGTATTTT. Translation gives CATSSAHLRGRTDTQYF. Together with reference TRBV15 and TRBJ2-3, the CDR3 gives the full variable domain: DAMVIQNPRYQVTQFGKPVTLSCSQTLNHNVMYWYQQKSSQAPKLLFHYYDKDFNNEADTPDNFQSRRPNTSFCFLDIRSPGLGDTAMYLCATSSAHLRGRTDTQYFGPGTRLTVL.

This clone was observed a handful of times. This chain uses TRBV6-1 with TRBJ2-5; maybe TRBD1 (5 bases). V lost 10 bases and J 5 bases, leaving 17 bases between the germline ends. This CDR3 region has 13 residues. CDR1 and CDR2 (germline): MNHNS, SASEGT. The CDR3 loop reads CATLDNSEETQYF. The DNA for the CDR3 is TGTGCCACCTTGGACAACTCTGAGGAGACCCAGTACTTC.

The rearrangement links TRBV5-6 to TRBJ1-1, with a tentative D call TRBD1 (6 bases). CDR1 and CDR2 (germline): SGHDT, YYEEEE. V was shortened by 3 bases and J by 2 bases, with 23 bases between the two germline ends. This CDR3 region has 18 residues. DNA for the CDR3: TGTGCCAGCAGCTCGCCGGGACAAACTTTATTATACAACACTGAAGCTTTCTTT. Protein product: CASSSPGQTLLYNTEAFF.

The chain uses TRBV2 and TRBJ1-2, with D possibly matching TRBD1 (6 bases). The CDR3 sequence is 13 residues long. From germline, CDR1 is SNHLY and CDR2 FYNNEI. Trimming cost V 4 bases and J 1 base, with 7 bases left between them. The CDR3 region is CASSVQGNYGYTF. CDR3 coding DNA: TGTGCCAGCAGTGTACAGGGTAACTATGGCTACACCTTC.

This sequence joins TRBV9 and TRBJ1-3; possible D gene TRBD1, 5 bases. Trimming shortened V by 4 bases and J by 3 bases, and 8 bases separated the two germline ends. The CDR3 is made up of 13 amino acids. CDR1 is SGDLS, CDR2 YYNGEE, per germline. CDR3 protein: CASSWGGGNTIYF. The CDR3 DNA reads as TGTGCCAGCAGCTGGGGGGGTGGAAACACCATATATTTT.

The gene calls are TRBV6-4 and TRBJ1-4; 7 bases are shared with TRBD1. The germline V gene has CDR1 MRHNA and CDR2 SNTAGT. CDR3 length: 17 amino acids. V shed 5 bases, J shed 11 bases, and the junction held 20 bases outside the gene matches. CDR3 in amino acids: CASSRNPSFPGQNKLFF. The CDR3 bases are TGTGCCAGCAGTCGAAACCCATCCTTTCCGGGACAGAATAAACTGTTTTTT.

V usage is TRBV6-1 and J usage is TRBJ2-7, with 7 bases identical to TRBD1. Germline CDR1 reads MNHNS; CDR2 reads SASEGT. After removal of 1 base from V and 3 bases from J, the junction contained 9 bases not matched to a gene. CDR3 length: 16 residues. The CDR3 region has the DNA TGTGCCAGCAGTGAAGTACTAGGGACAGTCGACTACGAGCAGTACTTC. Translating it yields CASSEVLGTVDYEQYF.

The chain uses TRBV10-1 and TRBJ2-1; 10 nucleotides agree with TRBD2. Germline trimming cut 6 bases from V and 2 bases from J; bases unmatched to any gene: 7. CDR1 is WNHNN and CDR2 is SYGVQD in the germline V gene (reference sequence). The CDR3 is 16 residues long. CDR3 loop: CASSGTSGATYNEQFF. In DNA, the CDR3 is TGCGCCAGCAGCGGTACTAGCGGGGCAACCTACAATGAGCAGTTCTTC.

V gene TRBV5-1 combines with J gene TRBJ1-4, with TRBD1 matching over 8 bases. V shed 3 bases and J 3 bases; nucleotides not matched to a gene: 10. Looked up from germline, CDR1 is SGHRS and CDR2 is YFSETQ. The CDR3 runs to 17 residues. The CDR3 DNA sequence: TGCGCCAGCAGCTCCGGGACAGGAGGGGGATCTAATGAAAAACTGTTTTTT. Residues: CASSSGTGGGSNEKLFF.

This clone came up a few times. This sequence joins TRBV5-1 and TRBJ1-3; 7 bases are a match to TRBD1. The CDR3 length is 17 residues. V lost 4 bases, J lost 3 bases, and 13 bases stayed unmatched. CDR1 is SGHRS, CDR2 YFSETQ, per germline. The CDR3 reads CASSLNRGGSFGNTIYF. The CDR3 nucleotides read TGCGCCAGCAGCCTTAACAGGGGAGGCAGCTTTGGAAACACCATATATTTT.

The chain employs TRBV5-6 and TRBJ1-1, with 7 nucleotides matching TRBD1. The CDR3 runs 17 residues. Trimming took 0 bases from V and 5 from J; bases not matched to a gene: 13. Germline CDR1 is SGHDT and CDR2 is YYEEEE. The CDR3 protein is CASSLERGRIVWTEAFF. CDR3 bases: TGTGCCAGCAGCTTGGAAAGGGGGCGAATTGTATGGACTGAAGCTTTCTTT.

This chain uses TRBV28 with TRBJ1-4; no firm D call. V lost 8 bases and J 4 bases, leaving 20 bases between the germline ends. This CDR3 has 16 residues. CDR1 and CDR2 (germline): MDHEN, SYDVKM. For the CDR3, the DNA is TGTGCCAGCGCACCTCCGCTACAGACGCATAATGAAAAACTGTTTTTT. This translates into CASAPPLQTHNEKLFF. Full variable domain (remainder filled in from reference TRBV28 and TRBJ1-4): DVKVTQSSRYLVKRTGEKVFLECVQDMDHENMFWYRQDPGLGLRLIYFSYDVKMKEKGDIPEGYSVSREKKERFSLILESASTNQTSMYLCASAPPLQTHNEKLFFGSGTQLSVL.

This rearrangement joins TRBV6-6 to TRBJ2-7; a weak D match, TRBD2 (6 bases). CDR1 is MNHNY, CDR2 SVGAGI, per germline (reference sequence). This CDR3 contains 14 residues. V was clipped by 4 bases and J by 4 bases, with 14 bases between them. The CDR3 protein is CASSWKGTSYEQYF. DNA of the CDR3: TGTGCCAGCAGTTGGAAAGGGACTTCTTACGAGCAGTACTTC.

This chain joins TRBV12-5 and TRBJ1-3; D unresolved. CDR1 and CDR2 (germline): LGHNT, FRNRAP. The CDR3 is 13 amino acids. V lost 5 bases, J lost 3 bases, and 8 bases lay in between. The chain's CDR3 is CASGPRIGNTIYF. The CDR3 coding sequence is TGTGCTAGTGGTCCCCGTATTGGAAACACCATATATTTT.

The rearrangement joins TRBV10-2 to TRBJ2-7, with 11 bases matching TRBD2. Per the germline V gene, CDR1 is WSHSY and CDR2 is SAAADI. V shed 1 base and J 5 bases; nucleotides not matched to a gene: 10. CDR3 length: 17 amino acids. The CDR3 is CASSEFTSGGVPHEQYF. The CDR3 nucleotides read TGCGCCAGCAGTGAGTTCACTAGCGGGGGTGTACCCCACGAGCAGTACTTC.

The chain recombines TRBV19 with TRBJ1-1, with 8 bases fitting TRBD1. Per germline, CDR1 LNHDA and CDR2 SQIVND (reference sequence). The CDR3 is 17 amino acids. Germline trimming cut 8 bases from V and 1 base from J; bases unmatched to any gene: 15. CDR3 nucleotide sequence: TGTGCCAGTCATAGGGAAACTCCCGGGACAGGGAACACTGAAGCTTTCTTT. Translation gives CASHRETPGTGNTEAFF.

This clone was found a few times. The chain recombines TRBV7-6 with TRBJ2-3; possible D gene TRBD2, 6 bases. V lost 11 bases and J 6 bases, leaving 21 bases between the germline ends. The CDR3 contains 14 residues. From germline, CDR1 is SGHVS and CDR2 FNYEAQ. CDR3 bases: TGTGCCTCCCCAGGACTACCCCGGGGGGATACGCAGTATTTT. Translation gives CASPGLPRGDTQYF.

J is TRBJ1-4 and V is TRBV4-1, with D perhaps TRBD1 (5 bases). The CDR3 is 19 residues long. Germline V CDR1 and CDR2: MGHRA, YSYEKL. Trimming shortened V by 1 base and J by 0 bases, and 18 bases separated the two germline ends. Here the CDR3 reads CASSQGGVSDVATNEKLFF. The CDR3 coding sequence is TGCGCCAGCAGCCAAGGGGGGGTATCCGACGTCGCAACTAATGAAAAACTGTTTTTT.

The chain recombines TRBV4-3 with TRBJ2-7; weak D call: TRBD1 (6 bases). The germline V gene has CDR1 LGHNA and CDR2 YSLEER. Trimming pared 3 bases from V and 2 bases from J, leaving 14 bases between. This CDR3 comprises 15 residues. The CDR3 reads CASSHVSTGPYEQYF. As DNA, the CDR3 is TGCGCCAGCAGCCATGTATCGACAGGTCCCTACGAGCAGTACTTC.

This chain joins TRBV4-1 and TRBJ1-1; 9 bases are shared with TRBD1. The CDR3 sequence is 17 residues long. After removal of 4 bases from V and 4 bases from J, the junction contained 13 bases not matched to a gene. The V gene's germline CDR1 is MGHRA and CDR2 YSYEKL. The CDR3 region is CASSPETGGGKRTEAFF. CDR3 sequence (DNA): TGCGCCAGCAGCCCCGAGACAGGGGGAGGGAAACGCACTGAAGCTTTCTTT.

The chain couples TRBV5-1 to TRBJ1-1, with a tentative D call TRBD1 (5 bases). V gave up 0 bases and J gave up 1 base, with 16 bases separating them. Germline assignment: CDR1 SGHRS and CDR2 YFSETQ. This CDR3 has 17 residues. CDR3 protein: CASSLGGPTGKNTEAFF. The CDR3, as DNA: TGCGCCAGCAGCTTGGGGGGCCCCACAGGAAAGAACACTGAAGCTTTCTTT.

CDR3 sequence reads: CASSLGQGGRHSPLHF. CDR3 DNA: TGTGCCAGTAGTCTCGGACAGGGCGGCAGGCATTCACCCCTCCACTTT. The chain recombines TRBV19 with TRBJ1-6; 8 nucleotides align to TRBD1. The CDR3 has 16 residues. J was trimmed by 8 bases and V by 5 bases; bases with no gene match: 11. The germline V gene has CDR1 LNHDA and CDR2 SQIVND (reference sequence).

The chain joins TRBV29-1 to TRBJ1-2; D not certain. V was clipped by 3 bases and J by 4 bases, with 6 bases between them. From germline, CDR1 is SQVTM and CDR2 ANQGSEA. CDR3 length: 11 amino acids. CDR3 protein: CSVESFYGYTF. DNA of the CDR3: TGCAGCGTTGAGAGTTTCTATGGCTACACCTTC.

The chain combines TRBV10-3 with TRBJ1-2; 8 nucleotides line up with TRBD1. The CDR3 contains 16 residues. Germline V gives CDR1 ENHRY, CDR2 SYGVKD. J gave up 7 bases and V 0 bases, and 10 bases lay outside the gene matches. The CDR3 sequence: CAISESSDREAGGYTF. For the CDR3, the DNA is TGTGCCATCAGTGAGTCCTCGGACAGGGAGGCTGGTGGCTACACCTTC.

This rearrangement joins TRBV5-4 to TRBJ1-2; 8 bases are a match to TRBD1. This CDR3 spans 13 amino acids. CDR1 is SGHNT, CDR2 YYREEE, per germline (reference sequence). V was pared by 2 bases and J by 8 bases, with 5 bases of the junction left unmatched. The CDR3 DNA reads TGTGCCAGCAGCTTCGGACAGGGAAAGGGCTACACCTTC. This sequence encodes CASSFGQGKGYTF.